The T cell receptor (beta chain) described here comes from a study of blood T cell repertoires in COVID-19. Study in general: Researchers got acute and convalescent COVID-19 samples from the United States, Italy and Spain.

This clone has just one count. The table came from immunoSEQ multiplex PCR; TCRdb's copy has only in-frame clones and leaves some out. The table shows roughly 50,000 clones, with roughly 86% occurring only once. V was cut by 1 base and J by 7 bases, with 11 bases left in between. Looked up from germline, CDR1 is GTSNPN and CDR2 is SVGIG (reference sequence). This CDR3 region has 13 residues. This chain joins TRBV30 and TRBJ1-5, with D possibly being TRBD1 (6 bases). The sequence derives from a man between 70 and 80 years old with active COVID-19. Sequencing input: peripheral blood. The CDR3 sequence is CAWSAQGPQPQHF. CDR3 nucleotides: TGTGCCTGGAGTGCACAGGGTCCCCAGCCCCAGCATTTT.